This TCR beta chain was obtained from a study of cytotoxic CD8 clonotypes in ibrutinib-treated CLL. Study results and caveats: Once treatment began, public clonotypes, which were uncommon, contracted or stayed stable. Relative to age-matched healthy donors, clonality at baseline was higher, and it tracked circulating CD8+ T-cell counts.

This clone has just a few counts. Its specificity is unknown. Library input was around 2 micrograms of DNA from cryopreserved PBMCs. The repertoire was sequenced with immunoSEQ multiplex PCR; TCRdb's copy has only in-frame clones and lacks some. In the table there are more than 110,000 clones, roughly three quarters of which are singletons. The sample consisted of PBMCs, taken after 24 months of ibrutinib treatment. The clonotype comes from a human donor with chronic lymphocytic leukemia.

CDR3 nucleotides: TGTGCCAGCGGGGACCAGGGTGGTAGTGAAAAACTGTTTTTT. Translated: CASGDQGGSEKLFF. This sequence joins TRBV6-6 and TRBJ1-4, with D possibly TRBD1 on 5 matching bases. The CDR3 has 14 amino acids. V lost 8 bases, J lost 7 bases, and 17 bases lay in between. Germline CDR1 reads MNHNY; CDR2 reads SVGAGI (reference sequence).